This TCR beta chain was identified during a study of blood T cell repertoires in COVID-19. Study information: Whether acute or convalescent, the COVID-19 samples came from the United States, Italy and Spain. The cDNA or gDNA used as material had been derived from T cells, B-cell-depleted T cells, or PBMCs.

Authors' analysis steps: From reference gene primer amplification, estimates of nucleated cell counts were derived. TCRdb's copy holds only in-frame clones and misses some; the assay was immunoSEQ multiplex PCR. That table is the source of V, J and clone size, and D and trimming were worked out from the DNA. The repertoire has 120,000 to 150,000 clones, roughly 78% of them found once; the top ten carry less than 4.5%. This clonotype was obtained from a man aged 55 to 70 with acute or convalescent COVID-19. The sequencing input was peripheral blood.

The CDR3 bases are TGTGCCACCAAATCCAGCGGGGCCCTCTCCTACAATGAGCAGTTCTTC. Encoded protein: CATKSSGALSYNEQFF. The chain couples TRBV24-1 to TRBJ2-1; 7 bases map to TRBD2. The CDR3 extends over 16 amino acids. The germline V gene has CDR1 KGHDR and CDR2 SFDVKD. The ends lost 8 bases at V and 0 bases at J; junction bases unmatched: 9.